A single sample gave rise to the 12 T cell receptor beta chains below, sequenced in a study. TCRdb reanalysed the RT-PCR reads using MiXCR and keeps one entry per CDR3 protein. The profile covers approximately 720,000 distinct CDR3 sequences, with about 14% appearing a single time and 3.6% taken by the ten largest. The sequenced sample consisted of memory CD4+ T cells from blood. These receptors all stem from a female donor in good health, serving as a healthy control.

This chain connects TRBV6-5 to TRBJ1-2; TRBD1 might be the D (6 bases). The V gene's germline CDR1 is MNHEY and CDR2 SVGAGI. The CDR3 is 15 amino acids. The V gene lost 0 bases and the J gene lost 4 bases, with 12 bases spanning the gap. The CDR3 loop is CASSYSSGVGYGYTF. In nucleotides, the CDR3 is TGTGCCAGCAGTTACTCTTCAGGGGTTGGCTATGGCTACACCTTC.

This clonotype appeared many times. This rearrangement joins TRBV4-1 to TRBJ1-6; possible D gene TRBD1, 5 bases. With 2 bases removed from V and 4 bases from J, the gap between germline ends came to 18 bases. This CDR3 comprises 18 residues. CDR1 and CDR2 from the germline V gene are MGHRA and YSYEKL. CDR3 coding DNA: TGCGCCAGCAGCCAAATGGGGACCGGGGTGCGTTATAATTCACCCCTCCACTTT. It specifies CASSQMGTGVRYNSPLHF.

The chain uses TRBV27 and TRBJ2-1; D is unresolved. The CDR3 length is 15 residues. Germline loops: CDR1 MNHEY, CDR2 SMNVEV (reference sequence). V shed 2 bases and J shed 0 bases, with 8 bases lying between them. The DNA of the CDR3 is TGTGCCAGCAGTTTAGAACGGCCCTCCTACAATGAGCAGTTCTTC. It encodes CASSLERPSYNEQFF.

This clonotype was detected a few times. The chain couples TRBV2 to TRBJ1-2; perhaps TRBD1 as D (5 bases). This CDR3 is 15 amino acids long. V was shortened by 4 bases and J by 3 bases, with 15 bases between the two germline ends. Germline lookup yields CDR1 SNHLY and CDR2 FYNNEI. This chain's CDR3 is CASSVSWGVDYGYTF. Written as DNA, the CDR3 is TGTGCCAGCAGTGTCAGTTGGGGGGTCGACTATGGCTACACCTTC.

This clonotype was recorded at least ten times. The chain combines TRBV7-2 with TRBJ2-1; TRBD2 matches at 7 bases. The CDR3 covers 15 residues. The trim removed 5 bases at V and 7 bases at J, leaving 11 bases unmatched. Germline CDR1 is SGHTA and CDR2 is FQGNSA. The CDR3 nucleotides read TGTGCCAGCAGCCCCGAGGGGACTACCACTAATGAGCAGTTCTTC. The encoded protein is CASSPEGTTTNEQFF.

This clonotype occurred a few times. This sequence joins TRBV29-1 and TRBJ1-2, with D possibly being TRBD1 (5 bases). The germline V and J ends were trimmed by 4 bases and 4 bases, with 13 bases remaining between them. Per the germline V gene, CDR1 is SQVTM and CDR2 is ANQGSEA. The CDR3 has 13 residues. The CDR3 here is CSVGVGAGYGYTF. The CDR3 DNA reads TGCAGCGTTGGGGTCGGGGCTGGCTATGGCTACACCTTC.

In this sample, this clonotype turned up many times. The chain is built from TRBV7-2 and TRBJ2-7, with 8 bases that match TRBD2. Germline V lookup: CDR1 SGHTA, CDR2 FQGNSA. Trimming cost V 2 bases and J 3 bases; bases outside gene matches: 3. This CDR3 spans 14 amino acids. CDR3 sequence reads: CASSLTAGVYEQYF. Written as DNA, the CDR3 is TGTGCCAGCAGCTTAACAGCGGGAGTCTACGAGCAGTACTTC.

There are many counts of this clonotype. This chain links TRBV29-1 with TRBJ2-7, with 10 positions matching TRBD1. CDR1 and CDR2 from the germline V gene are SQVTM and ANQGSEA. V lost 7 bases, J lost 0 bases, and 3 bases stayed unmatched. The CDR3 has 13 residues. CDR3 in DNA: TGCAGCGCGACAGGGGGCGGCTCCTACGAGCAGTACTTC. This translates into CSATGGGSYEQYF.

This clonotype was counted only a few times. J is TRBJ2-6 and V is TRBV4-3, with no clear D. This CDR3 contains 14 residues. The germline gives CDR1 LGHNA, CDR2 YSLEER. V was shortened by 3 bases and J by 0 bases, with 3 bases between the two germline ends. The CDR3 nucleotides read TGCGCCAGCAGCCACGGCTCTGGGGCCAACGTCCTGACTTTC. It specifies CASSHGSGANVLTF.

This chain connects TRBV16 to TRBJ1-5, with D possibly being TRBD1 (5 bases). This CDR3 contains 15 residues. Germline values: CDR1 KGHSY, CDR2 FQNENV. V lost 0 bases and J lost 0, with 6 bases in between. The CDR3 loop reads CASSQSRGSNQPQHF. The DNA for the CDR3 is TGTGCCAGCAGCCAATCAAGGGGTAGCAATCAGCCCCAGCATTTT. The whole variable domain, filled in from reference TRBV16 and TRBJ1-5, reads GEEVAQTPKHLVRGEGQKAKLYCAPIKGHSYVFWYQQVLKNEFKFLISFQNENVFDETGMPKERFSAKCLPNSPCSLEIQATKLEDSAVYFCASSQSRGSNQPQHFGDGTRLSIL.

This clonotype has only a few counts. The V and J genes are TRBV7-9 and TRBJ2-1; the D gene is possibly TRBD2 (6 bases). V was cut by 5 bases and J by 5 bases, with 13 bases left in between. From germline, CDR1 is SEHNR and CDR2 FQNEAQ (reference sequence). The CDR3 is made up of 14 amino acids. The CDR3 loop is CASSLQGGNNEQFF. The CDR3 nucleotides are TGTGCCAGCAGCCTCCAGGGCGGGAACAATGAGCAGTTCTTC. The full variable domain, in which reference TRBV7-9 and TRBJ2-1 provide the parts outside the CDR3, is DTGVSQNPRHKITKRGQNVTFRCDPISEHNRLYWYRQTLGQGPEFLTYFQNEAQLEKSRLLSDRFSAERPKGSFSTLEIQRTEQGDSAMYLCASSLQGGNNEQFFGPGTRLTVL.

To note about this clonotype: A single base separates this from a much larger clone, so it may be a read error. CDR3 loop: CASSASSQGGEQYF. The CDR3 DNA reads as TGTGCCAGCAGCGCATCATCCCAGGGGGGCGAGCAGTACTTC. The chain recombines TRBV11-2 with TRBJ2-7; maybe TRBD1 (7 bases). The V end was cut by 5 bases, the J end by 6 bases, with 17 bases between. Germline CDR1 is SGHAT and CDR2 is FQNNGV. CDR3 size: 14 residues.